Listed here is a single T cell receptor beta chain. This record comes from a study of blood T cells in healthy people across ages. This CDR3 region has 16 residues. CDR1 and CDR2 from the germline V gene are LGHNA and YSLEER. The second PCR ran about 6 to 12 cycles with a sample-barcoded 5' primer and J-beta primers. TCRdb re-called the 5' RACE reads through MiXCR, storing one row per CDR3 protein. The sample shows 1.5 million or so distinct CDR3 sequences, roughly 43% of them seen only once. The TCR was taken from a woman aged 18-29 years in good health. The specimen sequenced was blood. The J gene is TRBJ2-4, the V gene TRBV4-3; 7 nucleotides match TRBD1. The assigned J gene may be wrong: the sequence end matches TRBJ2-7 better. This chain's CDR3 is CASSQFPGRGGHEQYF. DNA of the CDR3: TGCGCCAGCAGCCAATTCCCTGGCCGAGGGGGCCACGAGCAGTACTTC.